Listed below are T cell receptor beta chains from one sample, sequenced in a study of neurological immune-mediated disorders. TCRdb reprocessed the 5' RACE reads with MiXCR, giving one entry per CDR3 protein. The sample contains fewer than 110,000 distinct CDR3 sequences, 10% to 13% of which appear only once. Material for sequencing was PBMCs. The source is a female donor with HTLV-1-associated myelopathy (HAM/TSP). The CDR3 runs from the conserved cysteine through the conserved F or W. The order of the fields is V gene, D gene, clone size, J gene, CDR3 DNA, CDR3 protein. D genes are given only for firm matches. Size is omitted from some rows. Given values are once, few, many or a class for expanded clones.

v_call: TRBV6-5; d_call: NA; clone_size: NA; j_call: TRBJ1-3; cdr3_nt: TGTGCCAGCGTGGAACCAGGAACTGGAAACACCATATATTTT; cdr3_aa: CASVEPGTGNTIYF
v_call: TRBV6-6; d_call: NA; clone_size: few; j_call: TRBJ1-1; cdr3_nt: TGTGGTGCAAGAACGAACACTGAAGCTTTCTTT; cdr3_aa: CGARTNTEAFF
v_call: TRBV20-1; d_call: TRBD1; clone_size: many; j_call: TRBJ1-5; cdr3_nt: TGCAGTGCTAGCGGACAGGGTAAGAAGGGCAATCAGCCCCAGCATTTT; cdr3_aa: CSASGQGKKGNQPQHF
v_call: TRBV20-1; d_call: NA; clone_size: NA; j_call: TRBJ1-5; cdr3_nt: TGCAGTGCTGACAATCGACGGATGATTTATAGCAATCAGCCCCAGCATTTT; cdr3_aa: CSADNRRMIYSNQPQHF
v_call: TRBV12-3/TRBV12-4; d_call: NA; clone_size: many; j_call: TRBJ2-6; cdr3_nt: TGTGCCAGCAGTTTCTCCCTAGGGGCCAACGTCCTGACTTTC; cdr3_aa: CASSFSLGANVLTF
v_call: TRBV20-1; d_call: NA; clone_size: many; j_call: TRBJ2-1; cdr3_nt: TGCAGTGCTAGGGAAACGGGGGGCCCTTACAATGAGCAGTTCTTC; cdr3_aa: CSARETGGPYNEQFF
v_call: TRBV7-2; d_call: TRBD2; clone_size: many; j_call: TRBJ2-5; cdr3_nt: TGTGCCAGCAGCCAGGGGACTAGCCCGCTCCAAGAGACCCAGTACTTC; cdr3_aa: CASSQGTSPLQETQYF
v_call: TRBV5-1; d_call: NA; clone_size: few; j_call: TRBJ2-6; cdr3_nt: TGCGCCAGCAGCCTACTGGCTGGGGCCAACGTCCTGACTTTC; cdr3_aa: CASSLLAGANVLTF
v_call: TRBV20-1; d_call: NA; clone_size: many; j_call: TRBJ2-3; cdr3_nt: TGCAGTGCTAGAGTTCCGAGAGAGAGGGGCACAGATACGCAGTATTTT; cdr3_aa: CSARVPRERGTDTQYF
v_call: TRBV14; d_call: NA; clone_size: many; j_call: TRBJ2-5; cdr3_nt: TGTGCCAGCAAGTGGGGGAGCCAAGAGACCCAGTACTTC; cdr3_aa: CASKWGSQETQYF
v_call: TRBV6-1; d_call: TRBD1; clone_size: many; j_call: TRBJ2-7; cdr3_nt: TGTGCCAGCAGTGGGACACAGGGGCTGGACTACGAGCAGTACTTC; cdr3_aa: CASSGTQGLDYEQYF
v_call: TRBV6-6; d_call: NA; clone_size: few; j_call: TRBJ1-4; cdr3_nt: TGTGCCAGCAGTCCGGGGGATGAAAAACTGTTTTTT; cdr3_aa: CASSPGDEKLFF
v_call: TRBV11-2; d_call: TRBD2; clone_size: many; j_call: TRBJ2-3; cdr3_nt: TGTGCCAGCAGCAGAACAGCGGGGGGCCACACAGATACGCAGTATTTT; cdr3_aa: CASSRTAGGHTDTQYF
v_call: TRBV7-9; d_call: NA; clone_size: NA; j_call: TRBJ1-1; cdr3_nt: TGTGCCAGCAGCTTAAATCTGCCGAGTGAAGCTTTCTTT; cdr3_aa: CASSLNLPSEAFF
v_call: TRBV6-2/TRBV6-3; d_call: NA; clone_size: many; j_call: TRBJ2-1; cdr3_nt: TGTGCCAGTATTAGGGGGGGTTCGAACGTCAACAATGAGCAGTTCTTC; cdr3_aa: CASIRGGSNVNNEQFF
v_call: TRBV28; d_call: TRBD1; clone_size: many; j_call: TRBJ1-2; cdr3_nt: TGTGCCAGCTATGTACCCGGGACAGGGGTTGGCTACACCTTC; cdr3_aa: CASYVPGTGVGYTF
v_call: TRBV7-3; d_call: TRBD1; clone_size: many; j_call: TRBJ2-2; cdr3_nt: TGTGCCAGCAGCTCAGGGGGCGGGGAGCTGTTTTTT; cdr3_aa: CASSSGGGELFF
v_call: TRBV5-1; d_call: TRBD1; clone_size: many; j_call: TRBJ2-3; cdr3_nt: TGCGCCAGCAGACCAAGAGGGACAGAAGATTCAGATACGCAGTATTTT; cdr3_aa: CASRPRGTEDSDTQYF
v_call: TRBV4-3; d_call: NA; clone_size: many; j_call: TRBJ2-3; cdr3_nt: TGCGCCAGCAGGGGAACAGGGACAGATACGCAGTATTTT; cdr3_aa: CASRGTGTDTQYF
v_call: TRBV7-2; d_call: NA; clone_size: many; j_call: TRBJ2-3; cdr3_nt: TGTGCCAGCAGCTTAGCAGGGGACTCCGGCACAGATACGCAGTATTTT; cdr3_aa: CASSLAGDSGTDTQYF
v_call: TRBV5-1; d_call: NA; clone_size: many; j_call: TRBJ1-3; cdr3_nt: TGCGCCAGCAGCTTGGAGCGGATCCGCTCTGGAAACACCATATATTTT; cdr3_aa: CASSLERIRSGNTIYF
v_call: TRBV5-6; d_call: TRBD1; clone_size: many; j_call: TRBJ2-4; cdr3_nt: TGTGCCAGCAGCTGGGGGACAGGGAGCTTAGCCAAAAACATTCAGTACTTC; cdr3_aa: CASSWGTGSLAKNIQYF
v_call: TRBV5-5; d_call: TRBD1; clone_size: few; j_call: TRBJ1-5; cdr3_nt: TGTGCCAGCAGCTTGGCAGTTTTCCCCGGGACAGGCGGATATCAGCCCCAGCATTTT; cdr3_aa: CASSLAVFPGTGGYQPQHF
v_call: TRBV5-1; d_call: NA; clone_size: many; j_call: TRBJ2-2; cdr3_nt: TGCGCCAGCAGTGTAGGAGAAGCGGAGCTGTTTTTT; cdr3_aa: CASSVGEAELFF
v_call: TRBV6-1; d_call: NA; clone_size: NA; j_call: TRBJ2-1; cdr3_nt: TGTGCCAGCCGCGGGGAGCCCCTCTGGAATGAGCAGTTCTTC; cdr3_aa: CASRGEPLWNEQFF
v_call: TRBV29-1; d_call: NA; clone_size: many; j_call: TRBJ2-2; cdr3_nt: TGCAGCGTCCAGGTGGCAGGGGGGTTCACCGGGGAGCTGTTTTTT; cdr3_aa: CSVQVAGGFTGELFF
v_call: TRBV12-3/TRBV12-4; d_call: TRBD1; clone_size: many; j_call: TRBJ2-1; cdr3_nt: TGTGCCAGCAGCCGACAGGGGAATGAGCAGTTCTTC; cdr3_aa: CASSRQGNEQFF
v_call: TRBV4-1; d_call: NA; clone_size: many; j_call: TRBJ2-7; cdr3_nt: TGCGCCAGCCGCGGGACGGGGCGACTCGAGCAGTACTTC; cdr3_aa: CASRGTGRLEQYF
v_call: TRBV12-3/TRBV12-4; d_call: TRBD1; clone_size: many; j_call: TRBJ2-7; cdr3_nt: TGTGCCAGCACCCTGGGGGACAGGGTATACGAGCAGTACTTC; cdr3_aa: CASTLGDRVYEQYF
v_call: TRBV7-2; d_call: NA; clone_size: few; j_call: TRBJ1-4; cdr3_nt: TGTGCCAGCAGCTTTCGCAGGCCTGACGAAAAACTGTTTTTT; cdr3_aa: CASSFRRPDEKLFF
v_call: TRBV20-1; d_call: TRBD2; clone_size: NA; j_call: TRBJ2-1; cdr3_nt: TGCAGTGCTAGAGATACGGATCGGGGGGGCCTAAAACAACCGTACAATGAGCAGTTCTTC; cdr3_aa: CSARDTDRGGLKQPYNEQFF
v_call: TRBV7-9; d_call: TRBD1; clone_size: many; j_call: TRBJ1-4; cdr3_nt: TGTGCCAGCAGCACCGGGACAGCATATGAAAAACTGTTTTTT; cdr3_aa: CASSTGTAYEKLFF
v_call: TRBV5-1; d_call: TRBD1; clone_size: many; j_call: TRBJ2-7; cdr3_nt: TGCGCCAGCAGAGAACAGGGGACCCTATACGAGCAGTACTTC; cdr3_aa: CASREQGTLYEQYF
v_call: TRBV7-3; d_call: TRBD2; clone_size: few; j_call: TRBJ2-2; cdr3_nt: TGTGCCAGCAGCCCAACCGGGACTATGAACACCGGGGAGCTGTTTTTT; cdr3_aa: CASSPTGTMNTGELFF
v_call: TRBV7-3; d_call: NA; clone_size: few; j_call: TRBJ2-3; cdr3_nt: TGTGCCAGCAGAGGTGGGGGAGATACGCAGTATTTT; cdr3_aa: CASRGGGDTQYF
v_call: TRBV20-1; d_call: NA; clone_size: many; j_call: TRBJ2-7; cdr3_nt: TGCAGTGCTTTGAACAGGGTGACCTACGAGCAGTACTTC; cdr3_aa: CSALNRVTYEQYF
v_call: TRBV27; d_call: TRBD2; clone_size: many; j_call: TRBJ2-1; cdr3_nt: TGTGCCAGCAGTTCCAAGAGCGGGGGGTGGAATGAGCAGTTCTTC; cdr3_aa: CASSSKSGGWNEQFF
v_call: TRBV15; d_call: TRBD1; clone_size: many; j_call: TRBJ2-5; cdr3_nt: TGTGCTACCAGCAGACCCCAGGGGGCTAATGGGGAGACCCAGTACTTC; cdr3_aa: CATSRPQGANGETQYF
v_call: TRBV15; d_call: NA; clone_size: many; j_call: TRBJ2-3; cdr3_nt: TGTGCTACCAGCAGAGTGGGGGGCCAGGGAGCGCAGTATTTT; cdr3_aa: CATSRVGGQGAQYF
v_call: TRBV12-3/TRBV12-4; d_call: NA; clone_size: many; j_call: TRBJ1-1; cdr3_nt: TGTGCCAGCAGTACTGTCGGAGCTTTCTTT; cdr3_aa: CASSTVGAFF
v_call: TRBV6-5; d_call: TRBD1; clone_size: many; j_call: TRBJ2-7; cdr3_nt: TGTGCCAGCAGTTTCTCCTCAGCTAGGGACAGGGGATGGTACGAGCAGTACTTC; cdr3_aa: CASSFSSARDRGWYEQYF
v_call: TRBV11-2; d_call: TRBD2; clone_size: many; j_call: TRBJ2-3; cdr3_nt: TGTGCCAGCAGCTTATATTGGCGGGGGTACCCTAGCACAGATACGCAGTATTTT; cdr3_aa: CASSLYWRGYPSTDTQYF
v_call: TRBV12-3/TRBV12-4; d_call: NA; clone_size: many; j_call: TRBJ2-4; cdr3_nt: TGTGCCAGCAGTTTACCCCGGTTGGCCAAAAACATTCAGTACTTC; cdr3_aa: CASSLPRLAKNIQYF
v_call: TRBV7-3; d_call: TRBD1; clone_size: many; j_call: TRBJ2-3; cdr3_nt: TGTGCCAGCAGCCGTGGACAGGTAGAATTAGATACGCAGTATTTT; cdr3_aa: CASSRGQVELDTQYF
v_call: TRBV6-5; d_call: TRBD1; clone_size: many; j_call: TRBJ1-1; cdr3_nt: TGTGCCAGCAGTTACTCATTCAGGGGGCATACTGAAGCTTTCTTT; cdr3_aa: CASSYSFRGHTEAFF
v_call: TRBV29-1; d_call: TRBD1; clone_size: many; j_call: TRBJ1-1; cdr3_nt: TGCAGCGTGTCACCCCAGGGGGTGGTGAACACTGAAGCTTTCTTT; cdr3_aa: CSVSPQGVVNTEAFF
v_call: TRBV15; d_call: TRBD2; clone_size: NA; j_call: TRBJ2-3; cdr3_nt: TGTGCCACCAGTGGGGATAAGCTAGCGGGGGGGTTAGATACGCAGTATTTT; cdr3_aa: CATSGDKLAGGLDTQYF
v_call: TRBV5-1; d_call: TRBD2; clone_size: many; j_call: TRBJ2-1; cdr3_nt: TGCGCCAGCAGCTTGCCCGGGACTAGCGGGGTAGATGAGCAGTTCTTC; cdr3_aa: CASSLPGTSGVDEQFF